The sample holds many counts of the clone carrying this T cell receptor beta chain. The antigen is not known. V was trimmed by 0 bases and J by 6 bases, leaving 14 bases between them. CDR3 length: 15 residues. Time point given: persistent/refractory GD, antithyroid drugs over 5 years with positive TRAb. From RNA extracted from PBMCs, the TCR library was made. This record belongs to a study of regulatory T cells in long-lasting Graves disease. Study as a whole: Over 5 years on antithyroid drugs plus positive TSH receptor antibodies marked Graves' disease as persistent.

Study-wide findings and caveats: Persistent Graves' patients possessed reduced TCR diversity relative to recently diagnosed ones.

CDR3 regions were amplified by Arm-PCR using iRepertoire HTBI primers to build TCR beta libraries. TCRdb used MiXCR to reprocess the multiplex PCR reads, holding one entry per CDR3 protein. The sample lists 300,000 to 350,000 distinct CDR3 sequences; about 20% were seen once. The chain joins TRBV12-3 or TRBV12-4 to TRBJ1-2, with D possibly TRBD1 on 5 matching bases. This receptor was taken from a female donor with Graves disease. The sample consisted of peripheral blood mononuclear cells (PBMCs), taken when the disease was refractory, from a patient treated with antithyroid drugs. CDR3 DNA: TGTGCCAGCAGTTTAGCGAAAAGGGGAAGTAATGGCTACACCTTC. It yields the protein CASSLAKRGSNGYTF.